This T cell receptor beta chain emerged from a study of beta chain features in type 1 diabetes. Regarding the study as a whole: Within the patient group, naive, central memory and Treg TCRB repertoires appeared more similar to each other than within healthy donors.

As regards this clone: What it binds is unknown.

A single heparinised blood sample, averaging approximately 0.12 L, was obtained per donor. Sorting that relied on CD45RO/CCR7/CD25/CD127/CD95/CD27 yielded CD4+ naive, central memory, regulatory and stem cell-like memory cells. Sort purity for all populations was recorded as exceeding 98%. All of the isolated RNA was reverse transcribed, so expressed TCRB transcripts were sequenced. Clones were sequenced by immunoSEQ multiplex PCR, and TCRdb holds only the in-frame ones, with some missing. Of 350,000 to 400,000 clones in the sample, more than 12% were seen once. The source material was naive CD4+ T cells from blood. This sequence was found in a woman under 30 in good health.

CDR3 DNA sequence: TGTGCCAGCTCACCACGCTCTTGGGGTGAGAGCGGGACCCAGTACTTC. Residues: CASSPRSWGESGTQYF. This chain uses TRBV18 with TRBJ2-5, with a weak D call TRBD2 (5 bases). The CDR3 loop spans 16 amino acids. V lost 1 base, J lost 7 bases, and 19 bases lay in between. Germline CDR1 reads KGHSH; CDR2 reads LQKENI.